This TCR beta chain was captured in a study of T cell responses to AZD1222 COVID-19 vaccine. The CDR3 runs to 15 residues. The V and J ends lost 2 bases and 6 bases respectively, with 16 bases between them. Germline assignment: CDR1 MNHNS and CDR2 SASEGT. TCRdb's copy holds only in-frame clones and misses some; the assay was immunoSEQ multiplex PCR. Altogether around 130,000 clones are present, approximately 86% being singletons, with the ten largest covering approximately 12%. Study findings and constraints: Repertoire sampling happened only post peak T cell response. A mostly white British donor set with more females was recruited, and clonal diversity was possibly underestimated. Within unmutated variant regions lay the reported targets of nearly half of spike-specific TCRs.

Worth noting for this clone: Its antigen is undetermined.

The origin of this receptor is an adult in good health. Sequenced material: peripheral blood, taken on day 0 of AZD1222 vaccination. The chain joins TRBV6-1 to TRBJ1-1; D might be TRBD1 (6 bases). CDR3 in amino acids: CASSESGGRFAEAFF. CDR3 bases: TGTGCCAGCAGTGAATCGGGGGGCAGGTTCGCTGAAGCTTTCTTT.